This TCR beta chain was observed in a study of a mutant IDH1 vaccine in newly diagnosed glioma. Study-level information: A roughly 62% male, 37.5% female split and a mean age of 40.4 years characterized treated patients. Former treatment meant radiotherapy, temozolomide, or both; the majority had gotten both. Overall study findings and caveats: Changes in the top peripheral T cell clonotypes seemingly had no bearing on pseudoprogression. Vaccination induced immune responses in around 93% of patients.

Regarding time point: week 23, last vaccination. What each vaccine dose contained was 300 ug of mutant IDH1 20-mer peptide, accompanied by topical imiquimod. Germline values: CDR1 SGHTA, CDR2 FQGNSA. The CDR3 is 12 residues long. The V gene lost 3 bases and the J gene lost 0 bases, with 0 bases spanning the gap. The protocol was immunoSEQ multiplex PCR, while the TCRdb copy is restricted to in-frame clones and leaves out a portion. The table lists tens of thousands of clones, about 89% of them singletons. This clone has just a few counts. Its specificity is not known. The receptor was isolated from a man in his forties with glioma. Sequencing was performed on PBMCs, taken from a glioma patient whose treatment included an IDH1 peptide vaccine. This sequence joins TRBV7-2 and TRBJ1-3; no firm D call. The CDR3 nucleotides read TGTGCCAGCAGCTTCTCTGGAAACACCATATATTTT. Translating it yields CASSFSGNTIYF. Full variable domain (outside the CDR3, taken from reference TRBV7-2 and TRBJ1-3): GAGVSQSPSNKVTEKGKDVELRCDPISGHTALYWYRQSLGQGLEFLIYFQGNSAPDKSGLPSDRFSAERTGGSVSTLTIQRTQQEDSAVYLCASSFSGNTIYFGEGSWLTVV.